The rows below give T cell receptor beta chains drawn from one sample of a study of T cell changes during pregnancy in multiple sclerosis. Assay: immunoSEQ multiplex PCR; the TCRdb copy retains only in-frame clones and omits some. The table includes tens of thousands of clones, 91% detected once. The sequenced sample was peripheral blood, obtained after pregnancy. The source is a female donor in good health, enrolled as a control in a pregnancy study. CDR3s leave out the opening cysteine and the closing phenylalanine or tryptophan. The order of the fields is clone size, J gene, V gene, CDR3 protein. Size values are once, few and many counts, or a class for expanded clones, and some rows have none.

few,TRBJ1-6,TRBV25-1,AQYGSSYNSPLH
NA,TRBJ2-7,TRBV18,ASSPPGQGAYEQY
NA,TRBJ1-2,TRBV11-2,ASSLDGRGQGYT
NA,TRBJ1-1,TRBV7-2,ASRKDRGMMNTEAF
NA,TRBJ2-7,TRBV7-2,ASSLAVAIPPYEQY
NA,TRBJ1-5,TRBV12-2,ASRLAGGNQPQH
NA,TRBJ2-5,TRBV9,ASSLGQRVETQY
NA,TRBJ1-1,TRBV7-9,ASSPAGGKAFANTEAF
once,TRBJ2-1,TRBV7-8,ASSSDRESYNEQF
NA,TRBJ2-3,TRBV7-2,ASSANPGTGDRNTQY
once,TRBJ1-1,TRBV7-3,ASSYTRDTEAF
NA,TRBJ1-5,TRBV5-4,ASSLQGDQPQH
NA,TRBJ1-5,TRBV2,ASSGGGRDQPQH
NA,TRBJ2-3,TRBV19,ASSGTRGNTQY
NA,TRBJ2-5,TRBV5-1,ASQGGTSGVQETQY
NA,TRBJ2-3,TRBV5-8,ASSLVGTSGGAPDTQY
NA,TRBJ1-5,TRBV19,ASRGPRIPSNQPQH
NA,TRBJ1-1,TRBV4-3,ASSQDGGVIGMNTEAF
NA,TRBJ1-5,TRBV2,ASSPVYEPQH
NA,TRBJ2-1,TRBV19,ASSKTRDREQF
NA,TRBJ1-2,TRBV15,ATSRDRAGLILGGYT
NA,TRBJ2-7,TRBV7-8,ASSLEAGLSSYEQY
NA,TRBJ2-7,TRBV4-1,ASSHGDRGEYYEQY
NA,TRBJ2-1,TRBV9,ASSVGIARVDEQF
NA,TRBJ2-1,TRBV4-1,ASSHSQGAMNEQF
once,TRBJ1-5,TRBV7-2,ASSLARDSNQPQH
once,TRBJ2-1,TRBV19,ASSIKAGLYNEQF